These T cell receptor beta chains were read from a single sample in a study of blood T cell repertoires in COVID-19. Measured with immunoSEQ multiplex PCR; TCRdb has only the in-frame clones, and not every one. Of fewer than 200,000 clones in the sample, roughly 85% were seen once. The source material was peripheral blood. Receptors were obtained from a man aged 60-69 years with active or convalescent COVID-19. Both conserved end residues are trimmed from each CDR3.

V,length,J,CDR3
TRBV15,13,TRBJ1-1,ATSRPTEMNTEAF
TRBV6-5,13,TRBJ1-1,ASSYSFRGRPEAF
TRBV5-5,13,TRBJ2-1,ASSFGQEIYNEQF
TRBV27,14,TRBJ1-4,ASSWTLRGTNEKLF
TRBV20-1,16,TRBJ2-2,SASSRTGISGNTGELF
TRBV6-1,13,TRBJ2-4,ASSEQRLSKNIQY
TRBV18,15,TRBJ1-6,ASSSRTGGEVNSPLH
TRBV18,10,TRBJ1-2,ASSPPYGGYT
TRBV14,13,TRBJ1-2,ASSQLQGMGYGYT
TRBV3-1/TRBV3-2,13,TRBJ1-3,ASSQGDSSGNTIY
TRBV5-1,13,TRBJ2-2,ASRPGTGNTGELF
TRBV7-3,13,TRBJ2-3,ASSPTGGRADTQY
TRBV9,11,TRBJ1-2,ASSLTGGAGYT
TRBV2,13,TRBJ2-7,ASRLLGQGLYEQY
TRBV10-3,12,TRBJ1-1,AIRKQGEITEAF
TRBV5-1,11,TRBJ1-2,ASSLATDYGYT
TRBV28,12,TRBJ2-2,ASRGGGGSGELF
TRBV6-5,14,TRBJ1-5,ASSLTQGLPNQPQH
TRBV19,13,TRBJ1-6,ASSETQGSHSPLH
TRBV6-1,13,TRBJ1-2,ASSEAGSGNYGYT
TRBV27,11,TRBJ1-2,ASRTGQGTGYT
TRBV19,14,TRBJ2-2,ASRRVTSGFTGELF
TRBV30,14,TRBJ2-7,AWSSPGAGGTYEQY
TRBV5-1,14,TRBJ1-1,ASSLEIQGARTEAF
TRBV21-1,15,TRBJ2-1,ASSKEGLAGGYNEQF
TRBV5-1,13,TRBJ2-3,ASSVQALSTDTQY
TRBV6-5,13,TRBJ2-3,ASSYALTGRDTQY
TRBV7-3,11,TRBJ1-6,ASSFGSQAPLH
TRBV12-5,13,TRBJ2-1,ASGPGQGSYNEQF
TRBV21-1,13,TRBJ1-1,ASRAQQGASTEAF
TRBV5-4,12,TRBJ2-5,ASSRLAAQETQY
TRBV2,12,TRBJ2-7,ASSLDRGPNEQY
TRBV10-1,11,TRBJ1-5,ASSESTWAVQH
TRBV3-1/TRBV3-2,15,TRBJ2-2,ASSQAAGGANTGELF
TRBV30,11,TRBJ1-1,AWSNGVNTEAF
TRBV19,14,TRBJ2-5,ASSTTGGRGQETQY
TRBV5-1,11,TRBJ2-7,ASSPGSAYEQY
TRBV18,12,TRBJ1-2,ASSPGQGDYGYT
TRBV5-1,12,TRBJ1-6,ASTPGQNNSPLH
TRBV5-1,15,TRBJ1-6,ASSLEWDRSYNSPLH
TRBV9,12,TRBJ2-7,ASSPREGTYEQY
TRBV19,11,TRBJ1-5,ASSLWTGEPQH
TRBV3-1/TRBV3-2,14,TRBJ2-3,ASSHLGGGAVDTQY
TRBV11-2,12,TRBJ1-1,ASSLRGVYTEAF
TRBV6-6,12,TRBJ1-1,ASSWTGMNTEAF
TRBV25-1,13,TRBJ2-7,ASRGTGTGHYEQY
TRBV6-5,10,TRBJ2-3,ASRPPSGGEY
TRBV10-3,13,TRBJ1-6,AISRQSSYNSPLH
TRBV3-1/TRBV3-2,15,TRBJ2-7,ASSSLGRGGGASEQY
TRBV29-1,10,TRBJ1-2,SGSTGNYGYT
TRBV5-1,15,TRBJ2-3,ASSLALGTRSTDTQY
TRBV7-8,13,TRBJ1-3,ASSLDRVPGNTIY
TRBV27,13,TRBJ2-7,ASSLSSQGLYEQY